Below, 30 T cell receptor beta chains from the same sample are listed, as sequenced in a study of T-cell reconstitution after alpha-beta-depleted transplantation in children. During its preparation, the TCRbeta library received unique molecular identifiers. TCRdb reprocessed the PCR reads with MiXCR, giving one entry per CDR3 protein. The sample shows 500,000 to 750,000 distinct CDR3 sequences, approximately 12% of them seen only once. Sequences were derived from PBMCs, mostly from graft donor cells, sampled 360 days after TCRalphabeta/CD19-depleted stem cell transplant. The source is a male patient younger than 18 who had a stem cell transplant for acute myeloid leukemia, so the T cells may come from the graft donor.

This chain connects TRBV11-2 to TRBJ2-7, with TRBD1 identical over 8 bases. The length of the CDR3 is 16 residues. Unmatched junction bases numbered 10, after V lost 5 bases and J lost 1 base. Germline V lookup: CDR1 SGHAT, CDR2 FQNNGV. The CDR3 DNA reads as TGTGCCAGCAGCACCTGGACAGGGCCGGGGTCCTACGAGCAGTACTTC. Amino acids: CASSTWTGPGSYEQYF.

This clonotype was counted at least ten times. CDR3 sequence reads: CASSLNSGASGWNEQFF. As DNA, the CDR3 is TGTGCCAGCAGCTTAAACTCGGGGGCTAGCGGGTGGAATGAGCAGTTCTTC. The chain is built from TRBV7-2 and TRBJ2-1; TRBD2 matches 8 bases. CDR1 and CDR2 from the germline V gene are SGHTA and FQGNSA. V dropped 2 bases and J dropped 7; count of bases not matched to a gene: 13. The CDR3 length is 17 residues. The variable domain in full, completed from reference TRBV7-2 and TRBJ2-1, reads GAGVSQSPSNKVTEKGKDVELRCDPISGHTALYWYRQSLGQGLEFLIYFQGNSAPDKSGLPSDRFSAERTGGSVSTLTIQRTQQEDSAVYLCASSLNSGASGWNEQFFGPGTRLTVL.

This clonotype occurred a few times. The CDR3 bases are TGCAGTGCTACCCGTCATGGGGACGGAGGGCAGTACTTC. This sequence encodes CSATRHGDGGQYF. The chain uses TRBV20-1 and TRBJ2-7; D may match TRBD1 or TRBD2 (5 bases each). Deletions cut 4 bases from V and 9 bases from J, with 19 bases between. The CDR3 covers 13 residues. Germline CDR1 is DFQATT and CDR2 is SNEGSKA (reference sequence).

The rearrangement links TRBV12-5 to TRBJ2-2, with 7 bases fitting TRBD1. Germline V gene data show CDR1 as LGHNT and CDR2 as FRNRAP. The CDR3 extends over 16 amino acids. Trimming at V came to 5 bases and at J to 0 bases, leaving 6 bases not matched to a gene. The CDR3 spells CASGLLQGANTGELFF. The DNA of the CDR3 is TGTGCTAGTGGTCTCCTCCAGGGGGCGAACACCGGGGAGCTGTTTTTT.

The V and J genes are TRBV12-3 or TRBV12-4 and TRBJ2-7; D assignment may be TRBD1 or TRBD2 (6 bases each). The CDR3 is made up of 15 amino acids. V was cut by 4 bases and J by 3 bases, with 16 bases left in between. The CDR3 loop is CASSSPGEASYEQYF. For the CDR3, the DNA is TGTGCCAGCAGTTCTCCAGGGGAGGCCAGCTACGAGCAGTACTTC.

The rearrangement joins TRBV18 to TRBJ2-1; 8 bases match TRBD2. After removal of 2 bases from V and 3 bases from J, the junction contained 12 bases not matched to a gene. Germline CDR1 is KGHSH and CDR2 is LQKENI. This CDR3 has 18 amino acids. The CDR3 sequence: CASSPNSAGGWYYNEQFF. The CDR3 DNA is TGTGCCAGCTCACCAAACTCTGCGGGAGGCTGGTACTACAATGAGCAGTTCTTC. The full variable domain, completed using reference TRBV18 and TRBJ2-1, is NAGVMQNPRHLVRRRGQEARLRCSPMKGHSHVYWYRQLPEEGLKFMVYLQKENIIDESGMPKERFSAEFPKEGPSILRIQQVVRGDSAAYFCASSPNSAGGWYYNEQFFGPGTRLTVL.

This chain connects TRBV29-1 to TRBJ2-2; D is unclear. CDR1 and CDR2 from the germline V gene are SQVTM and ANQGSEA. The V end lost 4 bases, the J end lost 11 bases, and 11 bases lay between the germline ends. This CDR3 region has 11 residues. The CDR3 DNA reads TGCAGCGTTGCCGGCCCCTCAGAGCTGTTTTTT. It translates to CSVAGPSELFF.

J is TRBJ2-1 and V is TRBV28; 11 positions match TRBD2. V gave up 7 bases and J gave up 0 bases; unmatched junction bases: 17. The CDR3 contains 20 residues. The germline V gene has CDR1 MDHEN and CDR2 SYDVKM. CDR3 loop: CASKVYGLAGQVSSYNEQFF. The DNA for the CDR3 is TGTGCCAGCAAAGTTTACGGACTAGCGGGCCAAGTAAGCTCCTACAATGAGCAGTTCTTC.

For this clonotype: A much larger clone differs from this one at a single base, so this may be a read error. This chain uses TRBV18 with TRBJ2-1, with D possibly matching TRBD2 (5 bases). This CDR3 spans 15 amino acids. Trimming removed 0 bases from V and 9 bases from J, with 15 bases in between. Per the germline V gene, CDR1 is KGHSH and CDR2 is LQKENI. The CDR3 loop reads CASSPPEPARGEQFF. In nucleotides, the CDR3 is TGTGCCAGCTCACCACCAGAACCAGCTCGGGGTGAGCAGTTCTTC.

The genes are TRBV9 and TRBJ2-1; a weak D match, TRBD2 (5 bases). V was clipped by 0 bases and J by 9 bases, with 19 bases between them. The length of the CDR3 is 16 residues. Germline V gene lookup returns CDR1 SGDLS and CDR2 YYNGEE. The CDR3 bases are TGTGCCAGCAGCGTAGCTCTAGCAGTGAGTATGGGTGAGCAGTTCTTC. Its protein product is CASSVALAVSMGEQFF.

The chain couples TRBV30 to TRBJ2-3; D is perhaps TRBD2 (6 bases). CDR1 GTSNPN and CDR2 SVGIG come from the germline V gene (reference sequence). Trimming stripped 1 base from V and 6 bases from J, with 11 bases between. This CDR3 is 13 amino acids long. CDR3 in DNA: TGTGCCTGGAGTGCGGGGGTCGTGGATACGCAGTATTTT. Protein: CAWSAGVVDTQYF.

DNA of the CDR3: TGTGCCAGCACGCTAACGGGAACACTTACCGGGGAGCTGTTTTTT. Translating it yields CASTLTGTLTGELFF. The rearrangement links TRBV7-3 to TRBJ2-2; maybe TRBD2 (5 bases). Germline-derived CDR1 and CDR2 are SGHTA and FQGTGA. This CDR3 is 15 amino acids long. V lost 7 bases and J 5 bases, leaving 17 bases between the germline ends. The full variable domain, with the rest looked up from reference TRBV7-3 and TRBJ2-2, is GAGVSQTPSNKVTEKGKYVELRCDPISGHTALYWYRQSLGQGPEFLIYFQGTGAADDSGLPNDRFFAVRPEGSVSTLKIQRTERGDSAVYLCASTLTGTLTGELFFGEGSRLTVL.

This sequence joins TRBV28 and TRBJ2-7; D is ambiguous. CDR3 length: 13 amino acids. Germline V lookup: CDR1 MDHEN, CDR2 SYDVKM. V lost 5 bases and J lost 7, with 15 bases in between. The CDR3 spells CASSPSAPWEQYF. In DNA form, the CDR3 reads TGTGCCAGCAGTCCATCAGCCCCCTGGGAGCAGTACTTC.

There are a few counts of this clonotype. The rearrangement uses TRBV11-2 and TRBJ2-2; 14 nucleotides agree with TRBD2. This CDR3 contains 18 residues. After removal of 1 base from V and 1 base from J, the junction contained 2 bases not matched to a gene. In germline, CDR1 is SGHAT, CDR2 FQNNGV. CDR3 residues: CASSLGGLAGVNTGELFF. CDR3 in DNA: TGTGCCAGCAGCTTAGGGGGACTAGCGGGGGTGAACACCGGGGAGCTGTTTTTT.

This clonotype appeared a few times. Here the CDR3 reads CASSLQSSRGEQYF. The DNA for the CDR3 is TGTGCCAGCAGTCTCCAGTCTAGCCGGGGGGAGCAGTACTTC. The J gene is TRBJ2-7, the V gene TRBV27; D perhaps matches TRBD2 (6 bases). V lost 5 bases, J lost 7 bases, and 18 bases lay in between. This CDR3 comprises 14 residues. The germline V gene has CDR1 MNHEY and CDR2 SMNVEV (reference sequence).

This clonotype was seen a few times. This sequence joins TRBV7-2 and TRBJ2-5, with D tentatively TRBD2 (7 bases). Per germline, CDR1 SGHTA and CDR2 FQGNSA. This CDR3 region has 16 residues. Between the trimmed V and J ends, which lost 7 bases and 3 bases, there was a span of 21 bases. CDR3 in amino acids: CASKGGLTAPEETQYF. The DNA for the CDR3 is TGTGCCAGCAAGGGGGGACTAACGGCACCCGAAGAGACCCAGTACTTC.

This rearrangement joins TRBV10-3 to TRBJ2-5; the D gene is possibly TRBD1 (6 bases). This CDR3 region has 15 residues. The germline V gene has CDR1 ENHRY and CDR2 SYGVKD. The V end lost 4 bases, the J end lost 4 bases, and 16 bases lay between the germline ends. CDR3: CAISGRDILGETQYF. The CDR3 DNA reads as TGTGCCATCAGTGGCCGGGACATCTTGGGAGAGACCCAGTACTTC.

The CDR3 protein is CSARDLGTGLDTQYF. DNA of the CDR3: TGCAGTGCTAGAGATTTGGGGACAGGTTTAGATACGCAGTATTTT. The chain links TRBV20-1 to TRBJ2-3; 8 nucleotides agree with TRBD1. With 0 bases clipped from V and 5 bases from J, the junction kept 7 bases outside the gene matches. Germline V gene data show CDR1 as DFQATT and CDR2 as SNEGSKA (reference sequence). This CDR3 contains 15 residues.

This clonotype was seen more than once but under ten times. The chain couples TRBV29-1 to TRBJ2-7; 7 nucleotides line up with TRBD2. The CDR3 has 14 amino acids. Germline CDR1 is SQVTM and CDR2 is ANQGSEA. V gave up 5 bases and J gave up 0 bases; unmatched junction bases: 7. CDR3 sequence: CSVQLREYSYEQYF. As DNA, the CDR3 is TGCAGCGTTCAGTTGCGGGAGTACTCCTACGAGCAGTACTTC.

In this sample, this clonotype turned up many times. V is TRBV4-3 and J is TRBJ1-2; possibly TRBD1 for D (5 bases). Germline V gives CDR1 LGHNA, CDR2 YSLEER. There are 16 residues in the CDR3. Trimming pared 0 bases from V and 4 bases from J, leaving 15 bases between. The CDR3 loop reads CASSQDWEGQGYGYTF. The DNA for the CDR3 is TGCGCCAGCAGCCAAGATTGGGAGGGGCAGGGCTATGGCTACACCTTC.

The chain is built from TRBV9 and TRBJ2-2, with D unresolved. The CDR3 length is 19 residues. Germline CDR1 and CDR2: SGDLS and YYNGEE. The V end was cut by 4 bases, the J end by 0 bases, with 22 bases between. The DNA for the CDR3 is TGTGCCAGCAGCCCCCTACAGACTTTTCCGTTCGCGAACACCGGGGAGCTGTTTTTT. Its translation is CASSPLQTFPFANTGELFF.

The chain joins TRBV7-9 to TRBJ2-5, with 7 bases matching TRBD2. V lost 3 bases and J lost 5; bases outside the gene matches: 15. The CDR3 length is 17 residues. Looked up from germline, CDR1 is SEHNR and CDR2 is FQNEAQ (reference sequence). The CDR3, as DNA: TGTGCCAGCAGCTTCAGTTCGCTTCTAGCGGCGATTGAGACCCAGTACTTC. This translates into CASSFSSLLAAIETQYF.

The rearrangement uses TRBV20-1 and TRBJ2-1, with 10 bases that match TRBD2. This CDR3 has 15 residues. The ends lost 5 bases at V and 4 bases at J; junction bases unmatched: 8. Germline-derived CDR1 and CDR2 are DFQATT and SNEGSKA (reference sequence). The CDR3: CSALSGLALYNEQFF. The CDR3 DNA follows: TGCAGTGCTCTTTCGGGACTAGCGTTATACAATGAGCAGTTCTTC.

This clonotype occurred many times. V gene TRBV27 combines with J gene TRBJ2-1; TRBD2 matches 7 bases. V was clipped by 5 bases and J by 9 bases; unmatched bases: 10. Germline V lookup: CDR1 MNHEY, CDR2 SMNVEV (reference sequence). The CDR3 runs to 14 residues. CDR3 coding DNA: TGTGCCAGCAGTCTCCACCCGGGGGGAGGTGAGCAGTTCTTC. This sequence encodes CASSLHPGGGEQFF.

The chain joins TRBV4-1 to TRBJ1-4; TRBD1 matches 10 bases. Germline V CDR1 and CDR2: MGHRA, YSYEKL. The CDR3 is made up of 15 amino acids. Germline trimming cut 3 bases from V and 8 bases from J; bases unmatched to any gene: 6. CDR3 loop: CASSQGTGVREKLFF. CDR3 in DNA: TGCGCCAGCAGCCAGGGGACAGGGGTGAGGGAAAAACTGTTTTTT.

This clonotype was observed many times. This chain links TRBV12-3 or TRBV12-4 with TRBJ2-1; D remains ambiguous. The CDR3 totals 15 residues. The V end was cut by 5 bases, the J end by 3 bases, with 14 bases between. CDR3 bases: TGTGCCAGCAGTACCCCTCCCCCTATCTACAATGAGCAGTTCTTC. It specifies CASSTPPPIYNEQFF.

This clonotype was detected only a few times. This chain links TRBV3-1 with TRBJ2-5; 8 bases map to TRBD2. The CDR3 length is 15 residues. Looked up from germline, CDR1 is LGHDT and CDR2 is YNNKEL (reference sequence). J lost 3 bases, V lost 8 bases, and 11 bases had no gene match. The DNA of the CDR3 is TGTGCCAGCTGGTGGAGCGGGAGTACGAAAGAGACCCAGTACTTC. Translation gives CASWWSGSTKETQYF.

This clonotype has a handful of counts. The CDR3 sequence: CASSHDFNQPQHF. The CDR3 bases are TGTGCCAGCAGCCACGACTTCAATCAGCCCCAGCATTTT. The V call is TRBV7-2, the J call TRBJ1-5; D not certain. V was pared by 5 bases and J by 3 bases, with 8 bases between. CDR3 length equals 13 residues. Germline loops: CDR1 SGHTA, CDR2 FQGNSA.

The chain joins TRBV20-1 to TRBJ2-1; 13 bases align to TRBD2. Germline V CDR1 and CDR2: DFQATT, SNEGSKA (reference sequence). V lost 5 bases and J lost 3; bases outside the gene matches: 1. The length of the CDR3 is 14 residues. This CDR3 reads CSAGTSGDYNEQFF. The CDR3, as DNA: TGCAGTGCTGGGACTAGCGGGGACTACAATGAGCAGTTCTTC.

The chain combines TRBV7-2 with TRBJ2-7; 7 nucleotides line up with TRBD2. CDR1 is SGHTA and CDR2 is FQGNSA in the germline V gene. V was clipped by 5 bases and J by 2 bases; unmatched bases: 12. This CDR3 has 16 amino acids. The CDR3 loop reads CASSLGQGGTTYEQYF. The CDR3 DNA reads as TGTGCCAGCAGCCTAGGGCAGGGAGGGACTACCTACGAGCAGTACTTC.